This TCR beta chain is drawn from a study of technical replicates of blood from several donors. Profiled with immunoSEQ multiplex PCR; TCRdb holds only in-frame clones, not every one. The sample lists some 70,000 clones; 70% to 90% were seen once. Sequencing input: PBMCs. This clonotype originated in a human donor in good health. Some clones in this sample may be carry-over from other donors' samples.

CDR3 coding DNA: TGTGCCTGGAGTGTTACAGGGGCCACTGAAGCTTTCTTT. This gives the protein CAWSVTGATEAFF. The V and J genes are TRBV30 and TRBJ1-1; TRBD1 aligns across 7 bases. V lost 0 bases to trimming and J lost 4 bases; unmatched junction nucleotides: 2. This CDR3 has 13 amino acids. The germline V gene encodes CDR1 GTSNPN and CDR2 SVGIG (reference sequence).